Below are 30 T cell receptor beta chains sequenced from a single sample in a study of blood T cell repertoires in COVID-19. Produced via immunoSEQ multiplex PCR; TCRdb's table is partial and in-frame only. The top ten hold roughly 5% of the sample, which has 150,000 to 200,000 clones, approximately 84% seen once. Sequencing used peripheral blood. These receptors were collected from a woman aged 50 to 65 with COVID-19, enrolled during active disease.

V and J are TRBV7-6 and TRBJ1-1; no firm D call. This CDR3 is 14 amino acids long. With 0 bases removed from V and 5 bases from J, the gap between germline ends came to 10 bases. The germline V gene has CDR1 SGHVS and CDR2 FNYEAQ. The CDR3 spells CASSLAAGGTEAFF. In DNA, the CDR3 is TGTGCCAGCAGCTTAGCGGCAGGAGGAACTGAAGCTTTCTTT.

The count of this clone is one. This chain joins TRBV7-2 and TRBJ2-2; TRBD1 aligns across 9 bases. V shed 5 bases, J shed 5 bases, and the junction held 6 bases outside the gene matches. The CDR3 is made up of 15 amino acids. From germline, CDR1 is SGHTA and CDR2 FQGNSA. The CDR3 DNA reads TGTGCCAGCAGCAAGGCGGGACAGGGAACCGGGGAGCTGTTTTTT. It is translated as CASSKAGQGTGELFF.

Here the CDR3 reads CASSVDSGATPYGYTF. The CDR3 nucleotides are TGTGCCAGCAGCGTAGACTCAGGGGCCACTCCCTATGGCTACACCTTC. V gene TRBV9 combines with J gene TRBJ1-2, with D possibly TRBD1 on 6 matching bases. The CDR3 is 16 amino acids. V shed 0 bases and J shed 4 bases, with 16 bases lying between them. Germline CDR1 and CDR2: SGDLS and YYNGEE. The full variable domain, with the rest looked up from reference TRBV9 and TRBJ1-2, is DSGVTQTPKHLITATGQRVTLRCSPRSGDLSVYWYQQSLDQGLQFLIQYYNGEERAKGNILERFSAQQFPDLHSELNLSSLELGDSALYFCASSVDSGATPYGYTFGSGTRLTVV.

The V call is TRBV5-4, the J call TRBJ1-1; 7 bases match TRBD1. This CDR3 has 15 amino acids. Losses at the gene ends were 3 bases for V and 2 bases for J; bases not matched to a gene: 7. Germline V lookup: CDR1 SGHNT, CDR2 YYREEE (reference sequence). Written as DNA, the CDR3 is TGTGCCAGCAGCTGGGGGCAGGGGGGAAACACTGAAGCTTTCTTT. Encoded protein: CASSWGQGGNTEAFF.

V gene TRBV7-8 combines with J gene TRBJ2-4, with a tentative D call TRBD1 (6 bases). Deletions cut 5 bases from V and 4 bases from J, with 15 bases between. CDR1 is SGHVS, CDR2 FQNEAQ, per germline. The CDR3 is made up of 15 amino acids. Here the CDR3 DNA reads TGTGCCAGCAGCCCCCTCCCAGGGGAAAAAAACATTCAGTACTTC. Encoded protein: CASSPLPGEKNIQYF.

The chain has TRBV19 and TRBJ1-5; tentative D call: TRBD1 (6 bases). The CDR3 totals 16 residues. CDR1 and CDR2 from the germline V gene are LNHDA and SQIVND (reference sequence). V gave up 7 bases and J gave up 2 bases, with 18 bases separating them. CDR3 sequence reads: CASTTPGGAGNQPQHF. The CDR3 nucleotides are TGTGCCAGTACCACCCCCGGGGGGGCGGGCAATCAGCCCCAGCATTTT.

The CDR3 protein is CASSPGQGRSYGYTF. The CDR3 region has the DNA TGTGCCAGCAGCCCGGGACAGGGGAGGAGCTATGGCTACACCTTC. This chain connects TRBV4-2 to TRBJ1-2; TRBD1 agrees at 10 bases. Germline V CDR1 and CDR2: LGHNA, YNFKEQ. V lost 4 bases and J lost 4; bases outside the gene matches: 6. The CDR3 runs to 15 residues.

A single count supports this clone. The chain recombines TRBV5-1 with TRBJ1-2; D is possibly TRBD1 (6 bases). Trimming removed 0 bases from V and 2 bases from J, with 20 bases in between. The CDR3 contains 18 residues. Per the germline V gene, CDR1 is SGHRS and CDR2 is YFSETQ. This CDR3 reads CASSLGGVGGRENYGYTF. As DNA, the CDR3 is TGCGCCAGCAGCTTGGGAGGCGTTGGGGGCAGAGAAAACTATGGCTACACCTTC.

The CDR3 DNA is TGTGCCAGCAGGCTAGCGGGGACAGATACGCAGTATTTT. Amino acids: CASRLAGTDTQYF. V gene TRBV6-5 combines with J gene TRBJ2-3, with 9 bases that match TRBD2. The length of the CDR3 is 13 residues. Unmatched junction bases numbered 1, after V lost 6 bases and J lost 3 bases. CDR1 and CDR2 (germline): MNHEY, SVGAGI.

The V and J genes are TRBV7-2 and TRBJ1-5, with D possibly TRBD1 on 5 matching bases. V shed 1 base and J shed 6 bases, with 13 bases lying between them. CDR3 size: 15 residues. Germline assignment: CDR1 SGHTA and CDR2 FQGNSA. DNA for the CDR3: TGTGCCAGCAGCTTAGTGGGCAGGGCTTCTCAGCCCCAGCATTTT. It is translated as CASSLVGRASQPQHF.

The rearrangement links TRBV6-2 or TRBV6-3 to TRBJ1-1; unclear D gene. V gave up 5 bases and J gave up 3 bases, with 7 bases separating them. The germline gives CDR1 MNHEY, CDR2 SVGEGT. CDR3 size: 12 residues. CDR3 nucleotide sequence: TGTGCCAGCAGTAGCTTTTACACTGAAGCTTTCTTT. Translation gives CASSSFYTEAFF.

This rearrangement joins TRBV4-3 to TRBJ2-1, with TRBD2 as a possible D gene (6 bases). V gave up 4 bases and J gave up 6 bases, with 16 bases separating them. The germline CDR1 and CDR2 sequences are LGHNA and YSLEER. This CDR3 comprises 15 residues. The CDR3 region is CASSLRGGLGNEQFF. In DNA form, the CDR3 reads TGCGCCAGCAGCCTTCGTGGAGGGTTGGGCAATGAGCAGTTCTTC.

This clone occurred a few times. The genes are TRBV5-6 and TRBJ2-7, with D possibly matching TRBD1 (5 bases). Germline V lookup: CDR1 SGHDT, CDR2 YYEEEE. Trimming pared 0 bases from V and 2 bases from J, leaving 9 bases between. The CDR3 spans 14 residues. CDR3 amino acids: CASSLGGSPYEQYF. Written as DNA, the CDR3 is TGTGCCAGCAGCTTGGGGGGCTCACCCTACGAGCAGTACTTC.

The chain recombines TRBV7-6 with TRBJ1-6; D is perhaps TRBD1 (6 bases). There are 18 residues in the CDR3. Germline V lookup: CDR1 SGHVS, CDR2 FNYEAQ. V lost 5 bases and J 7 bases, leaving 24 bases between the germline ends. The CDR3 nucleotides are TGTGCCAGCAGCGCCACCCTCCCAGGGGATGTGCAGAATTCACCCCTCCACTTT. Its translation: CASSATLPGDVQNSPLHF. Drawing the rest from reference TRBV7-6 and TRBJ1-6, the complete variable domain is GAGVSQSPRYKVTKRGQDVALRCDPISGHVSLYWYRQALGQGPEFLTYFNYEAQQDKSGLPNDRFSAERPEGSISTLTIQRTEQRDSAMYRCASSATLPGDVQNSPLHFGNGTRLTVT.

This clone was observed a few times. The chain employs TRBV28 and TRBJ1-2, with 7 bases identical to TRBD1. This CDR3 spans 16 amino acids. Germline-derived CDR1 and CDR2 are MDHEN and SYDVKM. V lost 3 bases and J lost 6; bases outside the gene matches: 13. The CDR3 loop is CASSFLTRGPGHGYTF. CDR3 sequence (DNA): TGTGCCAGCAGTTTCCTTACGAGGGGGCCAGGGCATGGCTACACCTTC.

The V call is TRBV7-9, the J call TRBJ2-5; the D gene is possibly TRBD1 (6 bases). This CDR3 has 15 amino acids. Germline-derived CDR1 and CDR2 are SEHNR and FQNEAQ (reference sequence). V was shortened by 1 base and J by 2 bases, with 11 bases between the two germline ends. CDR3 residues: CASSLGQGLQETQYF. For the CDR3, the DNA is TGTGCCAGCAGCTTAGGTCAGGGGTTACAAGAGACCCAGTACTTC.

This chain links TRBV7-9 with TRBJ1-1; unclear D gene. Trimming took 5 bases from V and 2 from J, leaving 9 bases between them. The CDR3 runs 13 residues. CDR1 and CDR2 (germline): SEHNR, FQNEAQ (reference sequence). The CDR3 region has the DNA TGTGCCAGCAGCCGGGAACCAAACACTGAAGCTTTCTTT. Translated, it gives CASSREPNTEAFF. Complete variable domain (other parts from reference TRBV7-9 and TRBJ1-1): DTGVSQNPRHKITKRGQNVTFRCDPISEHNRLYWYRQTLGQGPEFLTYFQNEAQLEKSRLLSDRFSAERPKGSFSTLEIQRTEQGDSAMYLCASSREPNTEAFFGQGTRLTVV.

J is TRBJ2-1 and V is TRBV28; 14 bases match TRBD2. The trim removed 5 bases at V and 3 bases at J, leaving 9 bases unmatched. The CDR3 contains 18 residues. CDR1 and CDR2 (germline): MDHEN, SYDVKM. The CDR3 DNA reads as TGTGCCAGCAGTACCCCGGGACTAGCGGGGGACTACTACAATGAGCAGTTCTTC. It codes for CASSTPGLAGDYYNEQFF.

CDR3 DNA: TGTGCCAGCTCACCACGGGGACAGGGGCTGCCCCAGCATTTT. This gives the protein CASSPRGQGLPQHF. This chain connects TRBV18 to TRBJ1-5, with 10 nucleotides matching TRBD1. The CDR3 consists of 14 residues. The V segment lost 1 base and the J segment 9 bases; nucleotides outside the gene matches: 3. CDR1 is KGHSH, CDR2 LQKENI, per germline.

V usage is TRBV6-2 or TRBV6-3 and J usage is TRBJ1-2; TRBD1 is a possible D gene (6 bases). Germline values: CDR1 MNHEY, CDR2 SVGEGT. V lost 6 bases and J 5 bases, leaving 16 bases between the germline ends. The CDR3 loop spans 14 amino acids. The CDR3 bases are TGTGCCAGCAGCGACGGGGGGGCCCAGTATGGCTACACCTTC. This gives the protein CASSDGGAQYGYTF.

The rearrangement uses TRBV2 and TRBJ1-2; 11 nucleotides line up with TRBD1. Germline trimming cut 11 bases from V and 5 bases from J; bases unmatched to any gene: 13. The germline CDR1 and CDR2 sequences are SNHLY and FYNNEI. The CDR3 is 15 residues long. The CDR3 loop reads CAGTRGQGASYGYTF. CDR3 nucleotides: TGTGCCGGGACACGCGGACAGGGGGCTTCTTATGGCTACACCTTC.

This clone was counted a single time. The V and J genes are TRBV18 and TRBJ2-3; the match to TRBD1 covers 7 bases. This CDR3 contains 16 residues. With 3 bases clipped from V and 4 bases from J, the junction kept 10 bases outside the gene matches. Germline lookup yields CDR1 KGHSH and CDR2 LQKENI. CDR3 sequence reads: CASSPSFNRGSDTQYF. CDR3 coding DNA: TGTGCCAGCTCACCTTCTTTTAACAGGGGTTCAGATACGCAGTATTTT.

The J gene is TRBJ2-4, the V gene TRBV2, with 7 bases lining up with TRBD1. V lost 8 bases, J lost 2 bases, and 6 bases stayed unmatched. Germline V gene data show CDR1 as SNHLY and CDR2 as FYNNEI. CDR3 length equals 14 residues. The CDR3 loop is CASQKGGPKNIQYF. For the CDR3, the DNA is TGTGCCAGCCAAAAAGGGGGCCCCAAAAACATTCAGTACTTC.

In this sample, this clone turned up once. This chain connects TRBV30 to TRBJ2-1; D might be TRBD1 (6 bases). This CDR3 is 15 amino acids long. Germline CDR1 reads GTSNPN; CDR2 reads SVGIG (reference sequence). The germline V and J ends were trimmed by 3 bases and 0 bases, with 12 bases remaining between them. The CDR3 is CAWRVQGLSYNEQFF. CDR3 bases: TGTGCCTGGAGGGTACAGGGCCTCTCCTACAATGAGCAGTTCTTC.

This clone was found a few times. The rearrangement uses TRBV3-1 (or the pseudogene TRBV3-2) and TRBJ1-6; TRBD1 matches 8 bases. With 1 base clipped from V and 10 bases from J, the junction kept 9 bases outside the gene matches. The germline CDR1 and CDR2 sequences are LGHDT and YNNKEL (reference sequence). The CDR3 is 16 amino acids. DNA for the CDR3: TGTGCCAGCAGCCAAGTGGGTCAGGGGGCTTACTCACCCCTCCACTTT. Translated: CASSQVGQGAYSPLHF.

The chain is built from TRBV18 and TRBJ1-3; 7 bases are shared with TRBD1. Germline trimming cut 0 bases from V and 0 bases from J; bases unmatched to any gene: 5. Looked up from germline, CDR1 is KGHSH and CDR2 is LQKENI. There are 17 residues in the CDR3. CDR3 region: CASSPPRDRHSGNTIYF. CDR3 nucleotides: TGTGCCAGCTCACCACCTAGGGACAGACACTCTGGAAACACCATATATTTT.

The chain combines TRBV19 with TRBJ1-2; D is uncertain. The CDR3 length is 15 residues. Trimming took off 3 bases at V and 6 bases at J, with 17 bases between the two ends. From germline, CDR1 is LNHDA and CDR2 SQIVND (reference sequence). As DNA, the CDR3 is TGTGCCAGTAGTATGGACTTTCCGGGCGAAGATGGCTACACCTTC. Protein product: CASSMDFPGEDGYTF.

This clone was seen more than once but under ten times. The chain links TRBV28 to TRBJ1-1, with D tentatively TRBD1 (6 bases). The germline V gene encodes CDR1 MDHEN and CDR2 SYDVKM. V lost 4 bases and J lost 1, with 16 bases in between. The CDR3 loop spans 16 amino acids. CDR3 loop: CASSSVGWTANTEAFF. DNA for the CDR3: TGTGCCAGCAGTTCAGTGGGGTGGACAGCGAACACTGAAGCTTTCTTT.

The chain is built from TRBV19 and TRBJ2-1; perhaps TRBD2 as D (7 bases). The CDR3 runs 14 residues. Germline assignment: CDR1 LNHDA and CDR2 SQIVND (reference sequence). Trimming took off 9 bases at V and 0 bases at J, with 12 bases between the two ends. As DNA, the CDR3 is TGTGCCAGGCCGGGGGGCAGCTCCTACAATGAGCAGTTCTTC. Its translation is CARPGGSSYNEQFF. Full variable domain (outside the CDR3, taken from reference TRBV19 and TRBJ2-1): DGGITQSPKYLFRKEGQNVTLSCEQNLNHDAMYWYRQDPGQGLRLIYYSQIVNDFQKGDIAEGYSVSREKKESFPLTVTSAQKNPTAFYLCARPGGSSYNEQFFGPGTRLTVL.

This clone was seen just once. The DNA of the CDR3 is TGTGCCAGCAGCCAAGAAGCCGGGACAGAGCCCTACGAGCAGTACTTC. It encodes CASSQEAGTEPYEQYF. The V and J genes are TRBV3-1 (or the pseudogene TRBV3-2) and TRBJ2-7; 7 nucleotides agree with TRBD1. The CDR3 length is 16 residues. J was trimmed by 2 bases and V by 0 bases; bases with no gene match: 7. Germline V CDR1 and CDR2: LGHDT, YNNKEL (reference sequence).